This T cell receptor (beta chain) is drawn from a study of cytomegalovirus exposure and HLA in healthy donors. Study observations and caveats: Some public TCRs appeared in many individuals, while most sequences were rare. It was 150 to 200 TCR beta chains that were listed as cytomegalovirus-associated. Clusters of TCRs from the first cohort tended to co-occur in the 100 to 150 validation repertoires (as a later analysis found).

The donors were members of the roughly 120-subject validation cohort (separate from the approximately 670-subject first cohort). Concerning this clone itself: The antigen remains undetermined.

The V gene's germline CDR1 is SQVTM and CDR2 ANQGSEA. The germline V and J ends were trimmed by 6 bases and 5 bases, with 10 bases remaining between them. The CDR3 sequence is 11 residues long. Assay used: immunoSEQ multiplex PCR; TCRdb lists only in-frame clones, some missing. The sample has fewer than 120,000 clones, approximately 90% seen once; the top ten hold about 2%. The J gene is TRBJ1-1, the V gene TRBV29-1, with D perhaps TRBD1 (6 bases). Sequencing was carried out using PBMCs. This receptor was taken from a woman between 18 and 29 years old in good health and CMV-seronegative. CDR3 in DNA: TGCAGCGTCCAAGGGGGAACTGAAGCTTTCTTT. Translating gives CSVQGGTEAFF.